This is a list of T cell receptor beta chains from one sample in a study of OX40 agonist ivuxolimab in advanced cancers. Clones were read by immunoSEQ multiplex PCR, and TCRdb kept only the in-frame ones, dropping some. This sample has about 76,000 clones, with under 90% found just once. The material sequenced was CD4+ or CD8+ T cells sorted from blood, taken in a trial of the OX40 agonist ivuxolimab. These receptors came from an adult with an advanced solid tumor such as melanoma, head and neck, liver or kidney cancer. The CDR3 runs from the conserved cysteine through the conserved F or W. D genes are given only for firm matches. Clone size is stated in some rows and not others, as once, few, many or a class when expanded.

j_gene | abundance | v_gene | d_gene | CDR3nt | CDR3aa
TRBJ2-7 | NA | TRBV27 | TRBD1 | TGTGCCAGCAGAAACACAGGGGGCATCTCCTACGAGCAGTACTTC | CASRNTGGISYEQYF
TRBJ1-2 | NA | TRBV2 | NA | TGTGCCAGCAGGGCGACACGAGCTAACTATGGCTACACCTTC | CASRATRANYGYTF
TRBJ2-1 | NA | TRBV9 | NA | TGTGCCAGCAGCCTCCGGGGGCTAGGGCAGTTCTTC | CASSLRGLGQFF
TRBJ1-2 | NA | TRBV2 | NA | TGTGCCAGCAGTGAACAGGGGAGAAACTATGGCTACACCTTC | CASSEQGRNYGYTF
TRBJ2-3 | NA | TRBV14 | NA | TGTGCCAGCAGCCCACAAGTTCGAGCTGATACGCAGTATTTT | CASSPQVRADTQYF
TRBJ1-2 | NA | TRBV27 | NA | TGTGCCAGCAGTTGGGGGGGAAGCCGCTATGGCTACACCTTC | CASSWGGSRYGYTF
TRBJ2-2 | NA | TRBV10-3 | NA | TGTGCCTCGCTGGAAAATTCGAACACCGGGGAGCTGTTTTTT | CASLENSNTGELFF
TRBJ1-1 | NA | TRBV19 | NA | TGTGCCAGTAGTAGCCGAAGGGGCACTGAAGCTTTCTTT | CASSSRRGTEAFF
TRBJ1-4 | NA | TRBV29-1 | NA | TGCAGCGTTACCGGGACATGGGATGAAAAACTGTTTTTT | CSVTGTWDEKLFF
TRBJ2-7 | NA | TRBV27 | TRBD1 | TGTGCCAGCAGTTTCGTGGGTGCAACAGGGGGATACGAGCAGTACTTC | CASSFVGATGGYEQYF
TRBJ1-2 | few | TRBV7-2 | NA | TGTGCCAGCAGCTCGCGGGGCAGGGGAGATGGCTACACCTTC | CASSSRGRGDGYTF
TRBJ2-7 | NA | TRBV5-1 | TRBD1 | TGCGCCAGCAGCGACCGGGACAGGGCCTACGAGCAGTACTTC | CASSDRDRAYEQYF
TRBJ2-5 | NA | TRBV9 | TRBD2 | TGTGCCAGCAGCGTAGTCCCCACCGGGGAGGCGGGGGAAAAGACCCAGTACTTC | CASSVVPTGEAGEKTQYF
TRBJ2-4 | NA | TRBV5-1 | TRBD1 | TGCGCCAGCAACCCGGGACAGCCCGGAAACATTCAGTACTTC | CASNPGQPGNIQYF
TRBJ1-3 | once | TRBV9 | NA | TGTGCCAGCAGCGCCACGAGAGGGGGTCGGGACTCTGGAAACACCATATATTTT | CASSATRGGRDSGNTIYF
TRBJ2-5 | NA | TRBV5-1 | TRBD1 | TGCGCCAGCAGCTTGGCGACAGGGGAAGAGACCCAGTACTTC | CASSLATGEETQYF
TRBJ2-7 | NA | TRBV25-1 | NA | TGTGCCAGCATCCGCCAGATCCTCTACGAGCAGTACTTC | CASIRQILYEQYF
TRBJ1-2 | NA | TRBV11-3 | NA | TGTGCCAGCAGCGTGGACAGATATGGCTACACCTTC | CASSVDRYGYTF
TRBJ2-7 | many | TRBV27 | NA | TGTGCCAGCAGTTTACAGCCCACCTACGAGCAGTACTTC | CASSLQPTYEQYF
TRBJ2-3 | NA | TRBV7-6 | NA | TGTGCCAGCAGCTTGAAGCCAGACACAGATACGCAGTATTTT | CASSLKPDTDTQYF
TRBJ2-1 | NA | TRBV11-3 | NA | TGTGCCAGCAGCTTAGATCTAGGGGGAAACAATGAGCAGTTCTTC | CASSLDLGGNNEQFF
TRBJ2-1 | NA | TRBV27 | NA | TGTGCCAGCAGTTTATCACCAGGTGGATCCCATGAGCAGTTCTTC | CASSLSPGGSHEQFF
TRBJ2-7 | NA | TRBV20-1 | NA | TGCAGTGCGACACAGGGCTACGAGCAGTACTTC | CSATQGYEQYF
TRBJ1-2 | NA | TRBV9 | NA | TGTGCCAGCAGCGTAGGAGGGCAACCTAACTATGGCTACACCTTC | CASSVGGQPNYGYTF
TRBJ2-3 | NA | TRBV25-1 | TRBD2 | TGTGCCAGCAGTGACCGTGTGAGCGGGAGTTCAGATACGCAGTATTTT | CASSDRVSGSSDTQYF
TRBJ2-5 | NA | TRBV11-2 | TRBD2 | TGTGCCAGCAGCCAAGGAGTAGCGGGCTCTCAAGAGACCCAGTACTTC | CASSQGVAGSQETQYF
TRBJ1-5 | NA | TRBV2 | TRBD1 | TGTGCCAGCAGTCACAGGGGCGATAGCAATCAGCCCCAGCATTTT | CASSHRGDSNQPQHF
TRBJ1-2 | NA | TRBV5-5 | NA | TGTGCCAGCAGCTTGTCTGCGACCCTGTGGGGCTACACCTTC | CASSLSATLWGYTF
TRBJ1-2 | once | TRBV29-1 | NA | TGCAGCGTTGAGGGGACGGTCGGTGGTGGCTACACCTTC | CSVEGTVGGGYTF
TRBJ2-1 | NA | TRBV2 | TRBD1 | TGTGCCAGCGGGGACAGGGGGTACAATGAGCAGTTCTTC | CASGDRGYNEQFF
TRBJ2-7 | NA | TRBV5-8 | NA | TGTGCCAGTACCGACAGGAGCTCCTACGAGCAGTACTTC | CASTDRSSYEQYF
TRBJ2-7 | few | TRBV5-1 | NA | TGCGCCAGCAGCTCTAGTCGGACGATAGCCTACGAGCAGTACTTC | CASSSSRTIAYEQYF
TRBJ2-3 | NA | TRBV18 | NA | TGTGCCAGCTCACCCCCGAGCACAGATACGCAGTATTTT | CASSPPSTDTQYF
TRBJ1-5 | NA | TRBV4-1 | TRBD1 | TGCGCCAGCAGCCAAGCTCAGGGGGGCAATCAGCCCCAGCATTTT | CASSQAQGGNQPQHF
TRBJ1-2 | NA | TRBV7-9 | TRBD1 | TGTGCCAGCAGCCAAACACAGGGGCGAAGTGGCTACACCTTC | CASSQTQGRSGYTF
TRBJ2-5 | NA | TRBV5-1 | TRBD1 | TGCGCCAGCAGCTCGCCGTCTACAGGGGGCCTTGAGACCCAGTACTTC | CASSSPSTGGLETQYF
TRBJ1-1 | once | TRBV2 | NA | TGTGCCAGGGTTGATTTCCCCCGAGAAGCTTTCTTT | CARVDFPREAFF
TRBJ2-3 | NA | TRBV19 | TRBD2 | TGTGCCAGTAAACTGACCATAGCGGGAGTGGTGGATACGCAGTATTTT | CASKLTIAGVVDTQYF
TRBJ2-1 | NA | TRBV30 | NA | TGTGCCTGGAGTGGGCGGGGGCCCGATGAGCAGTTCTTC | CAWSGRGPDEQFF
TRBJ2-7 | medium-sized | TRBV2 | NA | TGTGCCAGCAGTGAATACGAGCAGTACTTC | CASSEYEQYF
TRBJ2-5 | NA | TRBV9 | NA | TGTGCCAGCAGCGTAGGGCAGGGGGGAAGAGAGACCCAGTACTTC | CASSVGQGGRETQYF
TRBJ1-5 | NA | TRBV5-8 | NA | TGTGCCAGCAGCCAACGGACAGCTTATAGCAATCAGCCCCAGCATTTT | CASSQRTAYSNQPQHF